Listed below are T cell receptor beta chains from one sample, sequenced in a study of tumor and adjacent non-tumor tissue in lung cancer. Each CDR3 protein is one row after TCRdb ran MiXCR on the multiplex PCR reads. The table includes tens of thousands of distinct CDR3 sequences, around 74% detected once. Input material: lung tumor tissue. These receptors were collected from a woman aged 45-59 years with non-small cell lung cancer. Each CDR3 is given with its conserved first and last residue. The D gene is left open where the match is weak. Only part of the rows carry a size: once, few, many, or a class if the clone is expanded.

>NA|TRBJ2-1|NA|TRBV11-3
TGTGCCAGCAGCATAGGCTCGGCCTACAACAATGAGCAGTTCTTC
CASSIGSAYNNEQFF
>NA|TRBJ2-3|TRBD1|TRBV6-1
TGTGTCAGCAATCCAGCTCCGGGACAGGGAGCAGATACGCAGTATTTT
CVSNPAPGQGADTQYF
>NA|TRBJ2-3|TRBD2|TRBV29-1
TGCAACGTCCGAGGGGGGCTAGCGGGATCAGGAGATACGCAGTATTTT
CNVRGGLAGSGDTQYF
>NA|TRBJ2-1|NA|TRBV7-3
TGTGCCAGCAGCTTGGTGCACGATACCTACAATGAGCAGTCCTTC
CASSLVHDTYNEQSF
>NA|TRBJ1-1|NA|TRBV20-1
TGCAGTGCTAGGGTGACAATAGGCTCTGAAGTTTTCTTT
CSARVTIGSEVFF
>NA|TRBJ1-2|NA|TRBV6-5
TGTGCAAGGAGCTACGGCGATGGCTACACCTTC
CARSYGDGYTF
>NA|TRBJ2-7|NA|TRBV11-2
TGTGCCATCAGCCTGACGGATACTGCTTACGAGCAGTACTTC
CAISLTDTAYEQYF
>NA|TRBJ2-1|TRBD2|TRBV5-1
TGCGCCAGCAGCATTACTAGCGGGAGAAATGAGCAGTTCTTC
CASSITSGRNEQFF
>NA|TRBJ2-7|TRBD2|TRBV6-5
TGTGCCAGCATTTACTCAGGGACTAGAGGGCCGGGGGAGCAGTACTTC
CASIYSGTRGPGEQYF
>NA|TRBJ2-5|NA|TRBV12-3/TRBV12-4
TGTGCCAGCAGTTACCCAGAAAGTCAAGAGACCCACTACTTC
CASSYPESQETHYF
>NA|TRBJ2-3|NA|TRBV29-1
TGCAGCGTTGCCCTAGTGGGAGATAGAGCAGATACGCAGTATTTT
CSVALVGDRADTQYF
>NA|TRBJ2-1|NA|TRBV11-3
TGTGCCAGCAATAAACGAGACAGCTCCTACAATGAGCAGTTTTTC
CASNKRDSSYNEQFF
>NA|TRBJ2-1|NA|TRBV4-2
TGTGTTGGCACCCAAGAGGGGGGTGGCGGGCCCTACAATGAGCAGTTCTTC
CVGTQEGGGGPYNEQFF
>few|TRBJ2-3|NA|TRBV30
TGTGCCTGGAGTGTCTCTTTAACCGATACGCAGTATTTT
CAWSVSLTDTQYF
>NA|TRBJ1-3|NA|TRBV12-3/TRBV12-4
TGTGCCAGCAGCTCTACGGACATGTTCTTTGGAAACATCATATATTTT
CASSSTDMFFGNIIYF
>few|TRBJ1-1|NA|TRBV10-1
TGCGTCAGCAGTTCTCAGGGGTCGAACACTGAAGCTTTCTTT
CVSSSQGSNTEAFF
>NA|TRBJ2-2|NA|TRBV20-1
TGCAGTGCAAGTAGCGAGGGGACGAACACCGGGGAGCTGTTTTTT
CSASSEGTNTGELFF
>many|TRBJ2-7|TRBD1|TRBV6-6
TGTGCCAGCAGTGAGGGACAGGGGACGGGGGAGCAGTACTTC
CASSEGQGTGEQYF
>once|TRBJ2-3|NA|TRBV5-4
TGTACCAGCGGTAGCGGTAGCACAAATACGCAGTATTTT
CTSGSGSTNTQYF
>NA|TRBJ2-2|NA|TRBV12-3/TRBV12-4
TGCGCCAACAAAAGAGACAGAAACACCGGGGAGCTGTTTTTT
CANKRDRNTGELFF
>NA|TRBJ2-1|NA|TRBV11-2
TGTGCCAGCAGCCCAGGGGGGCTAGCAGGACTAGGTGAGCACTTCTTC
CASSPGGLAGLGEHFF
>once|TRBJ2-7|NA|TRBV29-1
TGTAGCGTTGATGAGACTAGGAGCTCCTACGAGCAGTACTTC
CSVDETRSSYEQYF
>NA|TRBJ2-1|TRBD2|TRBV11-2
TGTGTTGAAGGGGAGGGAGGGCCGCACGAGCAGTTCTTC
CVEGEGGPHEQFF
>NA|TRBJ1-4|TRBD1|TRBV4-2
TGTGCCAGCAGCCAAGATACAGGTACAGGGGGCGAAAAAATGTTTTTT
CASSQDTGTGGEKMFF
>medium-sized|TRBJ2-5|NA|TRBV11-2
TGTGCCAGCAGCTTTAGGGAAAAAGAGACCCAGTACTTC
CASSFREKETQYF
>many|TRBJ1-1|NA|TRBV20-1
TGCAGTGCTAGAGATTTGGTTAACACTGAAGCTTTCTTT
CSARDLVNTEAFF
>NA|TRBJ2-3|NA|TRBV29-1
TGCGGCGTTGTTTTGACAATAGATACGCAGTATTTT
CGVVLTIDTQYF
>NA|TRBJ2-2|NA|TRBV6-2/TRBV6-3
TGCGCCAGCAGCCCAACATTCGAGGGCACCGGGGAGCTGTTTTTT
CASSPTFEGTGELFF
>NA|TRBJ2-1|TRBD2|TRBV14
TGTGCCAGTTGCCGAAAGTGCGAGACGGGACTAGCGGGCTACAATGAGCAGTTCTTC
CASCRKCETGLAGYNEQFF
>NA|TRBJ2-1|NA|TRBV6-1
TGTGCCTGCAGTACGTATGTGTATGAGCAGTTCTTC
CACSTYVYEQFF
>NA|TRBJ1-1|TRBD1|TRBV2
TGTACCAGCACCACAGGGGCCACTGAAGCTTTCTTT
CTSTTGATEAFF
>NA|TRBJ2-5|TRBD2|TRBV6-6
TGTGCAAGCACCGGGACTAGCATAGGCCAAGAGACACAGTACTTC
CASTGTSIGQETQYF
>NA|TRBJ2-2|NA|TRBV6-1
TGTGCCAGCAGTCTAGTGGGAGACACCGGGGAGCCGTTTTTT
CASSLVGDTGEPFF
>NA|TRBJ1-6|TRBD1|TRBV5-4
TGTACCAGCAACATATCCGGGACAGTTTTTAATTCACCCCTCCACTTT
CTSNISGTVFNSPLHF
>NA|TRBJ1-5|TRBD1|TRBV20-1
TGCAGTGCTAGAACCCGGACAGGGGGGAATCACAATAGCAATCAGCCCCAGCATTTT
CSARTRTGGNHNSNQPQHF
>few|TRBJ2-2|TRBD2|TRBV5-1
TGCGCCAGCGGGGCTAGCGGGAGAGAAACCGCGGAGCTGTTTTTT
CASGASGRETAELFF
>NA|TRBJ2-5|NA|TRBV6-6
TGTGCCAGCAGTACGCGAACAGGGTTTTTAGCCAAAAGGACCCAGTACTTC
CASSTRTGFLAKRTQYF
>NA|TRBJ1-6|TRBD1|TRBV6-6
TGTGCCAACAGTGAGGGACAGGGGTTTTCACCCCTCCACTTT
CANSEGQGFSPLHF
>once|TRBJ1-5|NA|TRBV11-2
TGTGCCATCAGCTTTGATGGATTGAACAGTCAGCCCCAGCATTTT
CAISFDGLNSQPQHF
>NA|TRBJ2-7|NA|TRBV10-2
TGTGCCTGCAGTGGGGGTAACGAGCAGTACTTC
CACSGGNEQYF
>NA|TRBJ2-1|NA|TRBV28
TGTGCCAGCCATTACCAGTGGGGCTGGGGCAACGATGAGCAGTTCTTC
CASHYQWGWGNDEQFF
>NA|TRBJ2-1|NA|TRBV20-1
TGCAATGCTAGGGATGGGGAGAATGAGCAGTTCTTC
CNARDGENEQFF
>NA|TRBJ2-1|NA|TRBV28
TGCGCCACCGATAACCACTTCTACCGTTCAAGCTCCTACAATGAGCAGTTCTTC
CATDNHFYRSSSYNEQFF
>many|TRBJ2-7|TRBD2|TRBV20-1
TGCAGTGCTAATCTAGCGGGAGGATCCTCCGAGCAGTACTTC
CSANLAGGSSEQYF
>many|TRBJ2-3|NA|TRBV4-1
TGCGCCAGCAGCCAAGTGCCGGGAGACGCTACTAGCACAGATACGCAGTATTTT
CASSQVPGDATSTDTQYF
>medium-sized|TRBJ2-2|TRBD1|TRBV20-1
TGCAGTGCTAGATCCGGGACAGGGGGGACCGGGGAGCTGTTTTTT
CSARSGTGGTGELFF
>once|TRBJ1-2|NA|TRBV5-6
TGTGCCAGCAGCTTGGGTCTCACCGGGACCAAGTTTGATGGCTACACCTTC
CASSLGLTGTKFDGYTF
>NA|TRBJ2-1|TRBD2|TRBV5-6
TGTGCCAACAGCAATCTAGCGGGAGCCTGGTATGAGCAGTTCTTC
CANSNLAGAWYEQFF
>NA|TRBJ2-7|NA|TRBV2
TGTGCCAGCCGGTACAGGGAACTCTACGAGCAGTACTTC
CASRYRELYEQYF
>many|TRBJ2-7|NA|TRBV30
TGTGCCTGGATAGGGATGAGGGGACTCTCCTACGAGCAGTACTTC
CAWIGMRGLSYEQYF
>many|TRBJ1-2|NA|TRBV20-1
TGCAGTGCCCCAACCGTATCACTGGGGGTCTATGGCTACACCTTC
CSAPTVSLGVYGYTF
>NA|TRBJ2-7|TRBD2|TRBV6-1
TGTGCCAGCAGTGAATTACTGGAGGGGCGGGAGAGCCTCCCCTGCTACGAGCAATACTTC
CASSELLEGRESLPCYEQYF
>NA|TRBJ2-5|NA|TRBV12-3/TRBV12-4
TGTACCAGCAGCTCTTACGAGACCCAGTACTTC
CTSSSYETQYF
>NA|TRBJ2-7|NA|TRBV28
TGTGCTAGCAAAGCGGACCACGAGCAGTACTTC
CASKADHEQYF
>once|TRBJ2-5|NA|TRBV13
TGTGCCAGCAGCTTAAGTAGCGCGTGGGGAGAGACCCAGTACTTC
CASSLSSAWGETQYF
>NA|TRBJ2-2|TRBD2|TRBV11-2
TGTGCTAGCGGGTATACTAGAGACACCGGGGAGCCGTTTTTT
CASGYTRDTGEPFF
>NA|TRBJ2-5|NA|TRBV4-2
TGTGCCAGCAGCCAAGCGACCTCGTGGGAGACCCAGTACTTC
CASSQATSWETQYF
>many|TRBJ1-6|TRBD1|TRBV10-3
TGTGCCTCCGGACAGGGGAATTCACCCCTCCACTTT
CASGQGNSPLHF